The 3 T cell receptor beta chains below all came from one sample that was sequenced in a study of CD8 T cells in Susac syndrome. RNA totalling 0.5 to 1 ug underwent reverse transcription with random hexamers. TCRdb re-derived calls from the immunoSEQ multiplex PCR reads in MiXCR, one entry per CDR3 protein. The sample has about 190,000 distinct CDR3 sequences, 85% to 95% seen once. Sequencing input: CD4+ T cells from PBMCs. The receptors were sampled from a human donor in good health.

This chain links TRBV15 with TRBJ2-5; a weak D match, TRBD2 (5 bases). The V gene lost 6 bases and the J gene lost 0 bases, with 14 bases spanning the gap. The CDR3 runs 15 residues. Germline V gene sequence: CDR1 LNHNV, CDR2 YYDKDF (reference sequence). The CDR3 sequence is CATRVGLGDQETQYF. The CDR3 DNA follows: TGTGCCACCAGGGTAGGACTGGGTGACCAAGAGACCCAGTACTTC.

The V and J genes are TRBV27 and TRBJ2-7; D possibly uses TRBD1 or TRBD2 (5 bases each). The CDR3 covers 13 residues. With 6 bases removed from V and 7 bases from J, the gap between germline ends came to 16 bases. The germline gives CDR1 MNHEY, CDR2 SMNVEV (reference sequence). The CDR3 reads CASSEGRPTEQYF. The CDR3, as DNA: TGTGCCAGCAGCGAGGGGCGGCCCACAGAGCAGTACTTC.

The chain employs TRBV11-2 and TRBJ2-5; D may be TRBD1 (6 bases). This CDR3 is 14 amino acids long. V lost 5 bases and J lost 5, with 15 bases in between. Germline V CDR1 and CDR2: SGHAT, FQNNGV. Written as DNA, the CDR3 is TGTGCCAGCAGCGCGTACAGGGTAGCGGAGACCCAGTACTTC. Residues: CASSAYRVAETQYF.